Below, 20 T cell receptor beta chains from the same sample are listed, as sequenced in a study of blood T cells in healthy people across ages. For the second PCR, which ran for about 6 to 11 cycles, a sample-barcoded 5' primer and a J-beta primer mix were used. TCRdb itself ran the 5' RACE reads through MiXCR, one entry per CDR3 protein. In the table there are about 840,000 distinct CDR3 sequences, about 28% of which are singletons. This sample also belongs to another study, concerning T cells of mothers and their children.

Sequencing was carried out using blood. These receptors were obtained from a woman between 40 and 55 years old in good health.

The CDR3 reads CASSLEEGASAFF. The CDR3 bases are TGTGCCAGCAGCCTAGAGGAGGGGGCATCAGCTTTCTTT. The V gene is TRBV5-6, the J gene TRBJ1-1; 7 bases are shared with TRBD1. In germline, CDR1 is SGHDT, CDR2 YYEEEE. With 4 bases clipped from V and 10 bases from J, the junction kept 10 bases outside the gene matches. The CDR3 length is 13 residues.

This clonotype was recorded a few times. The rearrangement joins TRBV7-8 to TRBJ2-7, with 14 bases matching TRBD2. The J call may be mistaken, given a closer DNA end match to TRBJ2-5. CDR1 is SGHVS, CDR2 FQNEAQ, per germline. This CDR3 contains 22 residues. CDR3 DNA sequence: TGTGCCAGCAGCCGAACCCCAGCCCGACGACTAGCGGGGGGGCTTGGTGGGGAGACCCAGTACTTC. Its protein product is CASSRTPARRLAGGLGGETQYF.

This chain connects TRBV28 to TRBJ1-2; possible D gene TRBD1, 6 bases. Germline V gene lookup returns CDR1 MDHEN and CDR2 SYDVKM. V gave up 5 bases and J gave up 1 base, with 14 bases separating them. This CDR3 has 15 residues. The CDR3 protein is CASSPSGAGNYGYTF. In DNA form, the CDR3 reads TGTGCCAGCAGTCCCTCGGGGGCCGGTAACTATGGCTACACCTTC.

A few counts support this clonotype. V and J are TRBV9 and TRBJ1-1; 8 bases align to TRBD1. CDR1 and CDR2 from the germline V gene are SGDLS and YYNGEE. V shed 0 bases, J shed 5 bases, and the junction held 9 bases outside the gene matches. The CDR3 has 16 residues. This chain's CDR3 is CASSVDLGRGPTEAFF. In DNA, the CDR3 is TGTGCCAGCAGCGTAGATCTGGGCAGGGGGCCGACTGAAGCTTTCTTT.

This clonotype has a count of ten or more. The gene calls are TRBV7-9 and TRBJ2-7; D not certain. The CDR3 length is 13 residues. V was pared by 5 bases and J by 4 bases, with 12 bases between. In germline, CDR1 is SEHNR, CDR2 FQNEAQ (reference sequence). CDR3 coding DNA: TGTGCCAGCAGCATCGTAGCTGAATACGAGCAGTACTTC. As protein: CASSIVAEYEQYF.

The V and J genes are TRBV5-1 and TRBJ2-7; the D gene could be TRBD1 or TRBD2 (6 bases each). This CDR3 has 14 amino acids. Germline V gene data show CDR1 as SGHRS and CDR2 as YFSETQ. Deletions cut 1 base from V and 2 bases from J, with 10 bases between. The CDR3 is CASSLRGAAYEQYF. The CDR3 coding sequence is TGCGCCAGCAGCTTGAGGGGGGCTGCCTACGAGCAGTACTTC.

The J gene is TRBJ2-1, the V gene TRBV20-1, with 15 positions matching TRBD2. J lost 0 bases, V lost 6 bases, and 6 bases had no gene match. The CDR3 runs to 17 residues. Per germline, CDR1 DFQATT and CDR2 SNEGSKA (reference sequence). The CDR3 nucleotides read TGCAGTGCCGCCGGGACTAGCGGGAGGATCTCCTACAATGAGCAGTTCTTC. Encoded protein: CSAAGTSGRISYNEQFF.

The chain has TRBV24-1 and TRBJ2-5; 8 positions agree with TRBD2. This CDR3 region has 15 residues. The J segment lost 4 bases and the V segment lost 5 bases, leaving 8 bases of the junction unmatched. CDR1 and CDR2 from the germline V gene are KGHDR and SFDVKD. The CDR3 nucleotides read TGTGCCACCAGTGCCCCCGGGAGGGGAACAGAGACCCAGTACTTC. This codes for CATSAPGRGTETQYF.

This chain joins TRBV2 and TRBJ1-2; 10 nucleotides align to TRBD1. The CDR3 loop spans 16 amino acids. V trimming: 0 bases; J trimming: 5 bases; junction bases outside the gene matches: 6. Germline CDR1 is SNHLY and CDR2 is FYNNEI. The DNA of the CDR3 is TGTGCCAGCAGTGAAGCGCTTAGGGACAGGGGATATGGCTACACCTTC. Translating it yields CASSEALRDRGYGYTF.

To note about this clonotype: This may be a read error: a much more frequent sequence differs by one nucleotide. CDR3 DNA: TGCAGTGCTTTAGCGGGGGGGGCCTACGAGCAGTTCTTC. This gives the protein CSALAGGAYEQFF. V usage is TRBV20-1 and J usage is TRBJ2-1; TRBD2 aligns across 11 bases. The CDR3 runs 13 residues. V lost 5 bases, J lost 10 bases, and 7 bases stayed unmatched. Germline loops: CDR1 DFQATT, CDR2 SNEGSKA (reference sequence).

This clonotype was found many times. The CDR3 bases are TGTGCCAGCAGTGTCGGCAGGGGGAACTATGGCTACACCTTC. It yields the protein CASSVGRGNYGYTF. This chain links TRBV27 with TRBJ1-2; the match to TRBD1 covers 7 bases. After removal of 5 bases from V and 2 bases from J, the junction contained 5 bases not matched to a gene. The CDR3 loop spans 14 amino acids. The germline CDR1 and CDR2 sequences are MNHEY and SMNVEV (reference sequence).

This chain joins TRBV5-6 and TRBJ1-1; TRBD1 matches 9 bases. The ends lost 4 bases at V and 5 bases at J; junction bases unmatched: 6. Per the germline V gene, CDR1 is SGHDT and CDR2 is YYEEEE. This CDR3 spans 14 amino acids. CDR3 nucleotides: TGTGCCAGCAGCATCTCCGGGACAGGGACTGAAGCTTTCTTT. Its translation: CASSISGTGTEAFF.

Turning to this clonotype: A much larger clone differs from this one at a single base, so this may be a read error. The rearrangement links TRBV7-2 to TRBJ2-6; perhaps TRBD1 as D (5 bases). Germline V gene lookup returns CDR1 SGHTA and CDR2 FQGNSA. The germline V and J ends were trimmed by 7 bases and 1 base, with 11 bases remaining between them. The CDR3 totals 15 residues. CDR3 amino acids: CASNWSGSGANVLTF. The CDR3 DNA reads TGTGCCAGCAACTGGTCAGGGTCTGGGGCCAACGTCCTGACTTTC.

This clonotype was detected a few times. This rearrangement joins TRBV20-1 to TRBJ1-5; tentative D call: TRBD1 (5 bases). The CDR3 spans 12 residues. Germline values: CDR1 DFQATT, CDR2 SNEGSKA (reference sequence). Trimming left V 1 base short and J 9 bases short, with 10 bases between. CDR3 in DNA: TGCAGTGCTAGAGGGGACCTTTCGCCCCAGCATTTT. Protein: CSARGDLSPQHF.

In this sample, this clonotype turned up a few times. The CDR3 region is CASSLPITGTSGGSTSTDTQYF. CDR3 sequence (DNA): TGTGCCAGCAGTTTACCCATAACCGGGACTAGCGGGGGGTCCACGAGCACAGATACGCAGTATTTT. J is TRBJ2-3 and V is TRBV12-3 or TRBV12-4, with 15 positions matching TRBD2. Trimming cost V 2 bases and J 0 bases; bases outside gene matches: 15. This CDR3 comprises 22 residues.

This chain links TRBV5-1 with TRBJ2-4, with 9 nucleotides matching TRBD1. The J call may be in error: the DNA end matches TRBJ2-7 better. Per germline, CDR1 SGHRS and CDR2 YFSETQ. This CDR3 region has 14 residues. The CDR3 bases are TGCGCCAGCAGCAACGACAGGGGGAGCTACGAGCAGTACTTC. Amino acids: CASSNDRGSYEQYF.

On this clonotype: A much larger clone sits a single nucleotide away, making a read error possible. The J gene is TRBJ2-1, the V gene TRBV7-8; D is undetermined. The last part of the DNA fits TRBJ2-7 better; the J call may be wrong. The CDR3 length is 14 residues. Per germline, CDR1 SGHVS and CDR2 FQNEAQ. CDR3 in amino acids: CASSSSGFYNEQYF. The CDR3 DNA follows: TGTGCCAGCAGCTCATCCGGGTTTTACAATGAGCAGTACTTC.

The V and J genes are TRBV5-1 and TRBJ2-2, with D perhaps matching TRBD1 (6 bases). Germline CDR1 and CDR2: SGHRS and YFSETQ. CDR3 length: 16 amino acids. Trimming pared 1 base from V and 0 bases from J, leaving 10 bases between. CDR3 protein: CASSLQGLPNTGELFF. DNA for the CDR3: TGCGCCAGCAGCTTGCAGGGGCTCCCGAACACCGGGGAGCTGTTTTTT.

The chain joins TRBV20-1 to TRBJ1-1; D unclear. V was trimmed by 3 bases and J by 7 bases, leaving 15 bases between them. Germline V gene sequence: CDR1 DFQATT, CDR2 SNEGSKA (reference sequence). The CDR3 sequence is 13 residues long. The CDR3 nucleotides are TGCAGTGCTAGGGGGTCGAAGTCCCTTGAAGCTTTCTTT. Translated, it gives CSARGSKSLEAFF.

Of note for this clonotype: The junction and the germline gene differ at one end; a read error may be behind it. The rearrangement uses TRBV28 and TRBJ2-7; D may correspond to TRBD1 or TRBD2 (5 bases each). From germline, CDR1 is MDHEN and CDR2 SYDVKM. The CDR3 runs 17 residues. This chain's CDR3 is CAGSFQGLGPSSYEQYF. The CDR3 DNA is TGTGCCGGCAGTTTCCAGGGTTTGGGACCCAGCTCCTACGAGCAGTACTTC.